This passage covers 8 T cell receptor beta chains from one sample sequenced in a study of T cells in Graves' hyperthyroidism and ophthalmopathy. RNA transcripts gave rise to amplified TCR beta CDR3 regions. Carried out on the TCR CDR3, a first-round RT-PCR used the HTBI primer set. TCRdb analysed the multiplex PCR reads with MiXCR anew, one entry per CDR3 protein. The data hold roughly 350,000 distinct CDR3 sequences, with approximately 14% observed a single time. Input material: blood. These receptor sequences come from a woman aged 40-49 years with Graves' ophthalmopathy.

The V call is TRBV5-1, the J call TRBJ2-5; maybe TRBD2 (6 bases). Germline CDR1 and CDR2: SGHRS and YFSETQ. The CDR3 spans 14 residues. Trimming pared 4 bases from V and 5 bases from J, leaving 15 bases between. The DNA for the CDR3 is TGCGCCAGCAGCATTAGCGGTGACCGGGAGACCCAGTACTTC. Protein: CASSISGDRETQYF.

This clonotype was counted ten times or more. The CDR3, as DNA: TGCAGCGTCAAGCATGGGGGCAATGAGCAGTTCTTC. The encoded protein is CSVKHGGNEQFF. This chain connects TRBV29-1 to TRBJ2-1; D possibly uses TRBD1 or TRBD2 (5 bases each). The V end lost 6 bases, the J end lost 6 bases, and 12 bases lay between the germline ends. This CDR3 has 12 residues. CDR1 and CDR2 (germline): SQVTM, ANQGSEA.

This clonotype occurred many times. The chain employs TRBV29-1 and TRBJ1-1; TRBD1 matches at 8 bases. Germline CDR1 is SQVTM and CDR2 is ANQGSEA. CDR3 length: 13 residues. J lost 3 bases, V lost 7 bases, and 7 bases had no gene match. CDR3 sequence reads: CSGGQGGDTEAFF. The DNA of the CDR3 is TGCAGCGGTGGACAGGGAGGGGACACTGAAGCTTTCTTT.

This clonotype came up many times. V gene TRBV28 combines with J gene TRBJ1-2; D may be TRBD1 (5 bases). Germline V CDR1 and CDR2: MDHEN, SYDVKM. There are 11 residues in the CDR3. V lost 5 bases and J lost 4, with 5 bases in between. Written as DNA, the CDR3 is TGTGCCAGCAGTGGGGCCTATGGCTACACCTTC. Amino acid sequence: CASSGAYGYTF.

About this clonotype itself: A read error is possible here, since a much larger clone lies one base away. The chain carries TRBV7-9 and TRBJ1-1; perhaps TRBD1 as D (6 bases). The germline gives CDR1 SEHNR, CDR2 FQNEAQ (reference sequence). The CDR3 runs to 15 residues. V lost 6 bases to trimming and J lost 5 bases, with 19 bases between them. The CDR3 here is CASSPRGQGMTEAFF. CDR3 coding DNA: TGTGCCAGCAGTCCGCGTGGGCAGGGGATGACTGAAGCTTTCTTT.

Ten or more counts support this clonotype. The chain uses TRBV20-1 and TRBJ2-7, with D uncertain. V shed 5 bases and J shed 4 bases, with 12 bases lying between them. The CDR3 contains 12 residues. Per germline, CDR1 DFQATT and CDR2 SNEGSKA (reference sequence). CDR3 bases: TGCAGTGCTGGATCACCTAATTACGAGCAGTACTTC. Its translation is CSAGSPNYEQYF.

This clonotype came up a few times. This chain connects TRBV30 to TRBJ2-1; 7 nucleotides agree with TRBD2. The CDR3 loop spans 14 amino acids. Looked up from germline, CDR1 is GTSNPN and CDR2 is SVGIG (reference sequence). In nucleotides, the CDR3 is TGTGGGATGTGGGGCGGGGGATTGAGGGATGAGCAGTTCTTC. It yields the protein CGMWGGGLRDEQFF.

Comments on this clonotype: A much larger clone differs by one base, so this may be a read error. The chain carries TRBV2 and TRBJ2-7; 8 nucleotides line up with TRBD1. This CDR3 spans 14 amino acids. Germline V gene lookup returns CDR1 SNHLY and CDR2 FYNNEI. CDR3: CAGRVQGATYEQYF. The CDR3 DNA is TGTGCCGGCAGGGTTCAGGGGGCCACCTACGAGCAGTACTTC.